This T cell receptor (beta chain) was obtained from a study of beta chain features in type 1 diabetes. Overall study findings and caveats: Sequencing of cDNA might inflate the share of cells that strongly express TCR. For patients, the naive, central memory and Treg TCRB repertoires appeared more alike than for healthy donors. Patients with Type 1 diabetes showed moderately but significantly shorter TCRB CDR3s in all four CD4+ subsets.

The trim removed 10 bases at V and 2 bases at J, leaving 5 bases unmatched. The CDR3 runs to 14 residues. From germline, CDR1 is SNHLY and CDR2 FYNNEI. Comment on this clone: Antigen: not known.

The authors reverse transcribed all of the isolated RNA, so sequencing captured expressed TCRB transcripts. Measured with immunoSEQ multiplex PCR; TCRdb has only the in-frame clones, and not every one. The sample has approximately 44,000 clones; about 66% are singletons. The V call is TRBV2, the J call TRBJ2-6, with 7 bases that match TRBD2. The receptor was derived from a woman younger than 35 with type 1 diabetes. Sequencing was done on a sample of Tregs from blood. This chain's CDR3 is CAIRGRAGANVLTF. CDR3 DNA: TGTGCCATCCGGGGGAGGGCTGGGGCCAACGTCCTGACTTTC. Looking up the rest from reference TRBV2 and TRBJ2-6 gives the full variable domain: EPEVTQTPSHQVTQMGQEVILRCVPISNHLYFYWYRQILGQKVEFLVSFYNNEISEKSEIFDDQFSVERPDGSNFTLKIRSTKLEDSAMYFCAIRGRAGANVLTFGAGSRLTVL.